A single sample gave rise to the 24 T cell receptor beta chains below, sequenced in a study of CD8+CD57+ T cells in acquired aplastic anemia. Sequencing was done on patients that had shown CD8+CD57+ cell expansion by flow cytometry. Genomic DNA templated the TCR beta VDJ and CDR3 profiling. From the reads, TCRdb called clonotypes with MiXCR, one entry per CDR3 protein. The table includes about 150,000 distinct CDR3 sequences, roughly 49% detected once. The specimen was sorted CD4+, CD8+, or CD8+CD57+ T cells (not recorded which) from PBMCs. The source of these receptors is a human donor with aplastic anemia.

This chain connects TRBV14 to TRBJ2-1; 7 nucleotides align to TRBD2. The CDR3 spans 16 residues. The junction had 11 bases not matched to a gene; V was cut back by 1 base and J by 8 bases. CDR1 is SGHDN and CDR2 is FVKESK in the germline V gene. The DNA for the CDR3 is TGTGCCAGCAGCCAAGCCGAAGAGTTGGGGGGGGATGAGCAGTTCTTC. Encoded protein: CASSQAEELGGDEQFF.

This clonotype has at least ten counts. The chain uses TRBV11-1 and TRBJ2-3, with TRBD2 identical over 11 bases. The junction had 8 bases not matched to a gene; V was cut back by 5 bases and J by 7 bases. The CDR3 runs 15 residues. CDR1 is SGHAT and CDR2 is FQDESV in the germline V gene (reference sequence). The CDR3 DNA follows: TGTGCCAGCAGCGAAACTAGCGGGGGCCCGAATACGCAGTATTTT. Its protein product is CASSETSGGPNTQYF.

A single count supports this clonotype. A much larger clone differs from this one at a single base, so this may be a read error. This rearrangement joins TRBV10-3 to TRBJ2-3; no clear D gene. Trimming stripped 5 bases from V and 1 base from J, with 10 bases between. This CDR3 region has 14 residues. Germline assignment: CDR1 ENHRY and CDR2 SYGVKD. The CDR3 nucleotides read TGTGCCATCAGTTACGGATTTCGCACAGATACGCAGTATTTT. This translates into CAISYGFRTDTQYF.

This clonotype was counted a single time. The chain is built from TRBV5-1 and TRBJ1-2; D gene uncertain. Germline CDR1 and CDR2: SGHRS and YFSETQ. V was shortened by 1 base and J by 7 bases, with 14 bases between the two germline ends. CDR3 length: 14 residues. The CDR3 coding sequence is TGCGCCAGCAGCTTGAACGGTCGTTCAGGTGGCTACACCTTC. Its protein product is CASSLNGRSGGYTF.

The chain joins TRBV9 to TRBJ2-3, with TRBD2 identical over 7 bases. Germline values: CDR1 SGDLS, CDR2 YYNGEE. Trimming removed 2 bases from V and 2 bases from J; junction bases left unmatched: 5. The CDR3 has 15 amino acids. The DNA of the CDR3 is TGTGCCAGCAGCGTCCTAGCGGTTGACACAGATACGCAGTATTTT. Translated: CASSVLAVDTDTQYF.

This clonotype has only a few counts. Just one base apart from a much larger clone, this may be a read error. The rearrangement links TRBV2 to TRBJ2-1, with TRBD1 matching 7 bases. CDR3 size: 16 residues. V lost 10 bases, J lost 2 bases, and 14 bases stayed unmatched. In germline, CDR1 is SNHLY, CDR2 FYNNEI. CDR3 nucleotides: TGTGCCAACAGCGCCTGGGACAGCAGAACCTACAATGAGCAGTTCTTC. Its translation is CANSAWDSRTYNEQFF.

The J gene is TRBJ1-5, the V gene TRBV10-3, with D possibly TRBD1 on 5 matching bases. Germline loops: CDR1 ENHRY, CDR2 SYGVKD. This CDR3 region has 15 residues. Trimming removed 9 bases from V and 4 bases from J, with 19 bases in between. The CDR3 DNA reads as TGTGCCATTTGGGGCGGGTCTACTGGGAATCAGCCCCAGCATTTT. The encoded protein is CAIWGGSTGNQPQHF.

This clonotype was detected a few times. V is TRBV10-3 and J is TRBJ1-3; weak D call: TRBD1 (5 bases). CDR1 and CDR2 from the germline V gene are ENHRY and SYGVKD. Deletions cut 3 bases from V and 8 bases from J, with 11 bases between. The CDR3 contains 13 residues. CDR3 in amino acids: CAISDDQGYTIYF. CDR3 DNA: TGTGCCATCAGTGACGATCAGGGCTACACCATATATTTT.

The chain couples TRBV29-1 to TRBJ1-5; D unresolved. Germline V gene lookup returns CDR1 SQVTM and CDR2 ANQGSEA. The CDR3 loop spans 13 amino acids. V was cut by 8 bases and J by 4 bases, with 15 bases left in between. The CDR3 region is CSLAQRPNQPQHF. The CDR3 coding sequence is TGCAGCCTCGCTCAAAGACCTAATCAGCCCCAGCATTTT.

CDR3 protein: CSATRDRGLGQPQHF. The CDR3 nucleotides are TGCAGTGCTACCCGTGACAGGGGGCTTGGTCAGCCCCAGCATTTT. V and J are TRBV20-1 and TRBJ1-5, with 10 bases that match TRBD1. V shed 4 bases, J shed 6 bases, and the junction held 9 bases outside the gene matches. The CDR3 loop spans 15 amino acids. Germline V gene sequence: CDR1 DFQATT, CDR2 SNEGSKA (reference sequence).

V gene TRBV6-1 combines with J gene TRBJ2-7; no reliable D call. The germline CDR1 and CDR2 sequences are MNHNS and SASEGT. Deletions cut 6 bases from V and 4 bases from J, with 13 bases between. The CDR3 contains 13 residues. The CDR3 DNA is TGTGCCAGCAGCCCCAGTTTTCGGTACGAGCAGTACTTC. Protein product: CASSPSFRYEQYF.

The rearrangement uses TRBV2 and TRBJ2-5, with D perhaps TRBD1 (5 bases). The germline V gene encodes CDR1 SNHLY and CDR2 FYNNEI. This CDR3 is 15 amino acids long. V lost 4 bases and J 4 bases, leaving 16 bases between the germline ends. The CDR3 protein is CASSGWGLLGETQYF. The CDR3, as DNA: TGTGCCAGCAGTGGATGGGGCCTACTTGGAGAGACCCAGTACTTC. The variable domain in full, with the rest retrieved from reference TRBV2 and TRBJ2-5, is EPEVTQTPSHQVTQMGQEVILRCVPISNHLYFYWYRQILGQKVEFLVSFYNNEISEKSEIFDDQFSVERPDGSNFTLKIRSTKLEDSAMYFCASSGWGLLGETQYFGPGTRLLVL.

This clonotype was seen once. The chain carries TRBV15 and TRBJ1-1, with D tentatively TRBD1 (6 bases). The CDR3 is made up of 15 amino acids. V dropped 2 bases and J dropped 3 bases, with 13 bases sitting between them. Per germline, CDR1 LNHNV and CDR2 YYDKDF (reference sequence). CDR3 bases: TGTGCCACCAGCAGATTAGGGGGGCGAGACACTGAAGCTTTCTTT. It codes for CATSRLGGRDTEAFF. The whole variable domain, filled in from reference TRBV15 and TRBJ1-1, reads DAMVIQNPRYQVTQFGKPVTLSCSQTLNHNVMYWYQQKSSQAPKLLFHYYDKDFNNEADTPDNFQSRRPNTSFCFLDIRSPGLGDTAMYLCATSRLGGRDTEAFFGQGTRLTVV.

This chain joins TRBV11-1 and TRBJ1-4; 12 positions agree with TRBD1. The CDR3 loop spans 19 amino acids. The trim removed 4 bases at V and 0 bases at J, leaving 9 bases unmatched. Germline CDR1 and CDR2: SGHAT and FQDESV (reference sequence). CDR3 sequence: CASSSQGTGGLSTNEKLFF. In DNA, the CDR3 is TGTGCCAGCAGCTCCCAAGGGACAGGGGGCTTATCAACTAATGAAAAACTGTTTTTT.

The rearrangement joins TRBV19 to TRBJ2-3; possible D gene TRBD1, 6 bases. V was pared by 3 bases and J by 2 bases, with 9 bases between. CDR3 length: 14 amino acids. Germline CDR1 and CDR2: LNHDA and SQIVND (reference sequence). The CDR3 reads CASSITGYTDTQYF. CDR3 bases: TGTGCCAGTAGTATTACAGGGTACACAGATACGCAGTATTTT.

The chain recombines TRBV20-1 with TRBJ2-5, with TRBD2 matching over 12 bases. The CDR3 consists of 15 residues. Germline V gene data show CDR1 as DFQATT and CDR2 as SNEGSKA (reference sequence). Germline trimming cut 0 bases from V and 2 bases from J; bases unmatched to any gene: 1. CDR3 nucleotides: TGCAGTGCTAGAGATCTAGCGGGGGGGCAAGAGACCCAGTACTTC. It yields the protein CSARDLAGGQETQYF.

This clonotype was picked up many times. This rearrangement joins TRBV6-1 to TRBJ1-2; D not certain. Germline V gene data show CDR1 as MNHNS and CDR2 as SASEGT. Trimming left V 5 bases short and J 4 bases short, with 8 bases between. The CDR3 has 12 amino acids. CDR3 bases: TGTGCCAGCAGTAGCCTTCTCTATGGCTACACCTTC. It translates to CASSSLLYGYTF.

The V call is TRBV25-1, the J call TRBJ1-4, with 7 bases matching TRBD1. CDR3 length: 15 residues. V dropped 4 bases and J dropped 0; count of bases not matched to a gene: 2. Germline CDR1 is MGHDK and CDR2 is SYGVNS. CDR3 sequence: CASSAGQATNEKLFF. CDR3 nucleotide sequence: TGTGCCAGCAGTGCAGGACAGGCAACTAATGAAAAACTGTTTTTT.

This clonotype has a count of ten or more. This chain joins TRBV12-5 and TRBJ2-5, with D hard to call. Germline values: CDR1 LGHNT, CDR2 FRNRAP. This CDR3 is built from 11 residues. Between the trimmed V and J ends, which lost 6 bases and 5 bases, there was a span of 7 bases. CDR3 sequence reads: CASGMGETQYF. The CDR3 region has the DNA TGTGCTAGTGGAATGGGTGAGACCCAGTACTTC.

The chain uses TRBV20-1 and TRBJ1-2; D remains unclear. Germline V gives CDR1 DFQATT, CDR2 SNEGSKA (reference sequence). Trimming removed 1 base from V and 4 bases from J, with 7 bases in between. This CDR3 region has 12 residues. CDR3 sequence (DNA): TGCAGTGCTAGAGGGAGATTCTATGGCTACACCTTC. As protein: CSARGRFYGYTF.

This clonotype was counted many times. V gene TRBV4-2 combines with J gene TRBJ2-5; 7 bases fit TRBD2. CDR3 length equals 15 residues. The germline gives CDR1 LGHNA, CDR2 YNFKEQ. V lost 0 bases to trimming and J lost 2 bases; unmatched junction nucleotides: 3. The CDR3: CASSQERAGQETQYF. CDR3 DNA: TGTGCCAGCAGCCAAGAGAGAGCGGGGCAAGAGACCCAGTACTTC.

This sequence joins TRBV2 and TRBJ2-2; TRBD1 matches at 8 bases. CDR1 is SNHLY and CDR2 is FYNNEI in the germline V gene. The ends lost 9 bases at V and 10 bases at J; junction bases unmatched: 13. The CDR3 totals 14 residues. CDR3 loop: CASSDRDVSPELFF. For the CDR3, the DNA is TGTGCCAGTTCGGACAGGGATGTTTCCCCGGAGCTGTTTTTT.

The sample holds many counts of this clonotype. The gene calls are TRBV7-8 and TRBJ2-7, with a possible D match to TRBD1 (6 bases). Germline values: CDR1 SGHVS, CDR2 FQNEAQ. This CDR3 is 13 amino acids long. V was cut by 2 bases and J by 3 bases, with 8 bases left in between. The CDR3 nucleotides are TGTGCCAGCAGCTTAAGGGGGAGCTACGAGCAGTACTTC. It is translated as CASSLRGSYEQYF.

The rearrangement joins TRBV10-3 to TRBJ1-2; tentative D call: TRBD1 (5 bases). Trimming took 7 bases from V and 4 from J, leaving 10 bases between them. The germline gives CDR1 ENHRY, CDR2 SYGVKD. This CDR3 is built from 12 residues. DNA of the CDR3: TGTGCCATCATGGGGCAGGGCTATGGCTACACCTTC. This gives the protein CAIMGQGYGYTF.